This T cell receptor beta chain originates from a study of OX40 agonist ivuxolimab in advanced cancers. A note on the overall study: Ivuxolimab was an agonistic, fully human IgG2 monoclonal antibody directed against OX40 (CD134), a costimulatory receptor. Intravenous ivuxolimab was administered to patients every 2 weeks at six dose levels: 0.01, 0.1, 0.3, 1.5, 3 and 10 mg/kg. Of the approximately 54 dose-escalation patients, hepatocellular carcinoma was present in about 20, melanoma in about 15, renal cell carcinoma in 9 and head and neck cancer in 9. In the dose-escalation cohort, approximately 82% of patients were male, and the mean age was around 65 years with a range of 23 to 79. Prior anti-PD-1, anti-PD-L1 or anti-CTLA-4 therapy was permitted, and approximately 42% of dose-escalation patients had received checkpoint inhibitors. Partial responses occurred in three dose-escalation patients, of whom one had hepatocellular carcinoma and two had cutaneous melanoma. The purpose of peripheral TCRbeta sequencing was to test whether ivuxolimab changed TCR sequence diversity and led to clonal T-cell expansion. The monotherapy dose-escalation portion (N ≈ 50 patients) of the phase I ivuxolimab trial is reported in the paper. Findings and caveats that apply to the study as a whole: The antigen specificity of the clonally expanded peripheral T cells was not determined. Low levels of normalized T-cell clonal expansion were also seen in some nonresponding patients. Clonal expansion of both CD4+ and CD8+ blood T cells was observed from baseline to week 6 at doses 0.1 to 3.0 mg/kg. In the 0.1-3.0 mg/kg groups, partial responders had among the lowest normalized peripheral clonal expansion, particularly in CD8+ T cells. On average, CD8+ T cells showed more expanded clones than CD4+ T cells after ivuxolimab.

This clone has just one count. Its binding antigen is unknown. Base qualities are missing; no much larger clone stands one base away. Genomic DNA was extracted from sorted cells for sequencing of the TCRbeta CDR3 region. TCRbeta CDR3 regions were sequenced using the immunoSEQ Assay. What TCRdb holds here is the immuneACCESS table cut down to in-frame rearrangements. Part of the clones is not present; checked against another copy, under half of the missing clones reflect an unresolved V gene, and the others are unexplained. This sample has around 150,000 clones in its table, and just over 90% of those were observed once. The leading ten clones occupy roughly 1% of the sample. Based on the germline V gene, the CDR1 and CDR2 sequences are KGHSH and LQKENI. Between the V and J ends, shortened by 2 bases and 8 bases respectively, the junction contains 7 bases. The cysteine opens and the phenylalanine closes a CDR3 of 12 amino acids. The CDR3 DNA has 36 bases and is translated from base 1.

Patients with autoimmune disease history or receiving systemic immunosuppression were excluded from the trial. Peripheral blood for TCR sequencing was collected from all dose cohorts at baseline, on cycle 4 day 1, and on cycle 7 day 1. The samples were drawn from a first-in-human, open-label, multicenter phase I dose-escalation trial of ivuxolimab. Adults with locally advanced or metastatic melanoma, renal cell carcinoma, hepatocellular carcinoma or head and neck squamous cell carcinoma were enrolled in the trial. Before TCR sequencing, CD4+ and CD8+ T cells were separately sorted from peripheral blood.

The material sequenced was CD4+ or CD8+ T cells sorted from blood, taken in a trial of the OX40 agonist ivuxolimab. The V and J genes are TRBV18 and TRBJ2-1, with the D gene call left open. The sequence came from an adult with an advanced solid tumor such as melanoma, head and neck, liver or kidney cancer. At the DNA level, the sequence is TGTGCCAGCTCACCAAACCTTGATGAGCAGTTCTTC. Its amino acids are CASSPNLDEQFF.